The entry below gives a single T cell receptor beta chain sequence along with its context. This entry comes from a study of blood T cell repertoires in COVID-19. Clones were read by immunoSEQ multiplex PCR, and TCRdb kept only the in-frame ones, dropping some. The sample holds roughly 410,000 clones; 89% are singletons and the top ten take around 1.5%. The CDR3 has 12 residues. CDR1 and CDR2 from the germline V gene are MDHEN and SYDVKM. Between the trimmed V and J ends, which lost 4 bases and 8 bases, there was a span of 9 bases. Sequenced material: peripheral blood. This TCR came from a woman aged 40 to 49 with COVID-19, enrolled during active disease. The V call is TRBV28, the J call TRBJ1-3; D is perhaps TRBD1 (6 bases). The CDR3 DNA reads as TGTGCCAGCAGTTCACAGGGTCACACCATATATTTT. It yields the protein CASSSQGHTIYF.